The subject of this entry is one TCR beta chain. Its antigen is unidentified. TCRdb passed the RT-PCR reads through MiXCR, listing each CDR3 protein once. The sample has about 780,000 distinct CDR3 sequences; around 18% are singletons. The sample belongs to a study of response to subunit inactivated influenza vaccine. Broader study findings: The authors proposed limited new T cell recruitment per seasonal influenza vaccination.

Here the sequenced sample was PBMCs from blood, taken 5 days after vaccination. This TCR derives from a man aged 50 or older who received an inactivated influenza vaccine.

DNA for the CDR3: TGCAGCGCTCTTCGGCAATCCTATGGCTACACCTTC. Translated: CSALRQSYGYTF. The J gene is TRBJ1-2, the V gene TRBV29-1, with D unresolved. Germline V gene sequence: CDR1 SQVTM, CDR2 ANQGSEA. V gave up 7 bases and J gave up 4 bases, with 13 bases separating them. The CDR3 sequence is 12 residues long.